Here is one T cell receptor beta chain with its context. The antigen is not known. The data were obtained in a study of OX40 agonist ivuxolimab in advanced cancers. Study findings and constraints: At doses 0.1 to 3.0 mg/kg, CD4+ and CD8+ clones expanded.

Using immunoSEQ multiplex PCR, the repertoire was profiled, and TCRdb retains in-frame clones only, with some absent. This sample has tens of thousands of clones; 75% to 90% occur once, and the top ten carry 0.4% to 0.65%. The receptor comes from an adult with an advanced solid tumor such as melanoma, head and neck, liver or kidney cancer. The input for sequencing was CD4+ or CD8+ T cells sorted from blood, taken in a trial of the OX40 agonist ivuxolimab.

The CDR3 spells CAWSRPLGPQHF. CDR3 nucleotide sequence: TGTGCCTGGAGTCGCCCCTTAGGCCCCCAGCATTTT. The rearrangement links TRBV30 to TRBJ1-5; D ambiguous. Germline V CDR1 and CDR2: GTSNPN, SVGIG (reference sequence). The CDR3 covers 12 residues. V gave up 2 bases and J gave up 10 bases, with 12 bases separating them.